The 3 T cell receptor beta chains below come from one sample, sequenced in a study of T cell responses to AZD1222 COVID-19 vaccine. The data were produced by immunoSEQ multiplex PCR, yet TCRdb's version contains in-frame clones alone and is incomplete. The sample shows under 85,000 clones, more than 70% of them seen only once. This sample comprised peripheral blood, obtained on day 0 of AZD1222 vaccination. All receptors derive from an adult in good health.

V usage is TRBV24-1 and J usage is TRBJ2-3; maybe TRBD2 (7 bases). The germline V and J ends were trimmed by 4 bases and 7 bases, with 14 bases remaining between them. CDR3 length equals 14 residues. Germline V gene data show CDR1 as KGHDR and CDR2 as SFDVKD. The CDR3 nucleotides read TGTGCCACCAGTGACCGGGGGGCCTTGAATACGCAGTATTTT. Translated: CATSDRGALNTQYF.

J is TRBJ2-5 and V is TRBV5-5, with D perhaps assigned TRBD1 or TRBD2 (5 bases each). The V gene lost 0 bases and the J gene lost 1 base, with 10 bases spanning the gap. Germline V lookup: CDR1 SGHKS, CDR2 YYEKEE (reference sequence). The CDR3 totals 15 residues. The CDR3 region has the DNA TGTGCCAGCAGCTTGGCAGGGAGCCCCCAAGAGACCCAGTACTTC. This gives the protein CASSLAGSPQETQYF.

There are a few counts of this clone. J is TRBJ2-3 and V is TRBV29-1, with 7 bases matching TRBD2. This CDR3 spans 13 amino acids. The V segment lost 7 bases and the J segment 6 bases; nucleotides outside the gene matches: 10. The germline gives CDR1 SQVTM, CDR2 ANQGSEA. CDR3 sequence: CSAVGGRGDTQYF. In DNA, the CDR3 is TGCAGCGCTGTGGGCGGGAGAGGGGATACGCAGTATTTT.